This is a list of T cell receptor beta chains from one sample in a study of T cell repertoires in cytomegalovirus infection. TCRdb re-derived calls from the reads in MiXCR, one entry per CDR3 protein. Counted here are nearly 650,000 distinct CDR3 sequences, approximately 24% occurring once; the ten biggest clones make up less than 9.5%. The source material was CD8+ T cells from PBMCs. The receptors were gathered from a human donor in good health (CMV status not recorded). Some clones in this sample may be carry-over from other donors' samples. The CDR3 runs from the conserved cysteine through the conserved F or W. The D gene is left open where the match is weak. Not every row has a clone size; where given, it reads once, few, many or a size class.

D: TRBD1
J: TRBJ1-2
size: few
V: TRBV20-1
CDR3: CSARVLGGADGYTF
DNA: TGCAGTGCTAGAGTTTTAGGGGGCGCAGACGGCTACACCTTC

D: .
J: TRBJ2-1
size: many
V: TRBV4-1
CDR3: CASSPTVLFDEQFF
DNA: TGCGCCAGCAGCCCCACGGTTCTTTTCGATGAGCAGTTCTTC

D: TRBD2
J: TRBJ2-1
size: .
V: TRBV10-3
CDR3: CAISESSSGGFTNEQFF
DNA: TGTGCCATCAGTGAGTCGAGTAGCGGGGGGTTCACCAATGAGCAGTTCTTC

D: .
J: TRBJ2-1
size: many
V: TRBV7-8
CDR3: CASSTSPNNEQFF
DNA: TGTGCCAGCAGCACCTCGCCCAACAATGAGCAGTTCTTC

D: .
J: TRBJ2-2
size: .
V: TRBV11-1
CDR3: CASGLGQPENTGELFF
DNA: TGTGCCAGCGGCTTAGGGCAGCCTGAAAACACCGGGGAGCTGTTTTTT

D: TRBD2
J: TRBJ2-5
size: .
V: TRBV29-1
CDR3: CSVEDRRGVGETQYF
DNA: TGCAGCGTTGAAGATAGGCGGGGGGTGGGAGAGACCCAGTACTTC

D: TRBD1
J: TRBJ1-2
size: few
V: TRBV6-4
CDR3: CASGDRHGYTF
DNA: TGTGCCAGCGGGGACAGGCATGGCTACACCTTC

D: TRBD1
J: TRBJ1-5
size: .
V: TRBV28
CDR3: CVSSLVEGAHQPQHF
DNA: TGTGTCAGCAGTTTGGTGGAGGGGGCCCATCAGCCCCAGCATTTT

D: TRBD1
J: TRBJ2-1
size: many
V: TRBV7-8
CDR3: CASSYVQGQGDSYNEQFF
DNA: TGTGCCAGCAGCTATGTCCAGGGACAGGGTGATTCCTACAATGAGCAGTTCTTC

D: .
J: TRBJ1-2
size: .
V: TRBV29-1
CDR3: CSVVPLAAYGYTF
DNA: TGCAGCGTCGTCCCTTTGGCGGCCTATGGCTACACCTTC

D: .
J: TRBJ1-4
size: few
V: TRBV14
CDR3: CASSQLGTNEKLFF
DNA: TGTGCCAGCAGCCAGCTGGGCACTAATGAAAAACTGTTTTTT

D: TRBD1
J: TRBJ2-2
size: .
V: TRBV20-1
CDR3: CSARQGDTGELFF
DNA: TGCAGTGCCCGACAGGGGGACACCGGGGAGCTGTTTTTT

D: TRBD1
J: TRBJ2-2
size: few
V: TRBV2
CDR3: CASTLLRDRGHTGELFF
DNA: TGTGCCAGCACCCTCCTCAGGGACAGGGGCCACACCGGGGAGCTGTTTTTT

D: .
J: TRBJ2-3
size: .
V: TRBV7-6
CDR3: CASSLMTGEGDTQYF
DNA: TGTGCCAGCAGCTTAATGACAGGGGAGGGAGATACGCAGTATTTT

D: TRBD1
J: TRBJ1-1
size: few
V: TRBV29-1
CDR3: CSASGTAIFMNTEAFF
DNA: TGCAGCGCATCCGGGACAGCGATCTTTATGAACACTGAAGCTTTCTTT

D: .
J: TRBJ2-3
size: .
V: TRBV28
CDR3: CASSLGVAGGTDTQYF
DNA: TGTGCCAGCAGTTTAGGTGTGGCAGGGGGCACAGATACGCAGTATTTT

D: TRBD1
J: TRBJ2-1
size: .
V: TRBV2
CDR3: CASSGGDRAFLLSNEQFF
DNA: TGTGCCAGCAGTGGAGGGGACAGGGCGTTTTTACTCTCCAATGAGCAGTTCTTC

D: .
J: TRBJ2-3
size: .
V: TRBV5-1
CDR3: CASSLERVRDTQYF
DNA: TGCGCCAGCAGCTTGGAGAGGGTTCGAGATACGCAGTATTTT

D: .
J: TRBJ2-5
size: many
V: TRBV7-9
CDR3: CASSPLLGAEQETQYF
DNA: TGTGCCAGCAGCCCCCTTTTAGGAGCTGAGCAAGAGACCCAGTACTTC

D: TRBD2
J: TRBJ2-7
size: .
V: TRBV10-3
CDR3: CATGLAGTYEQYF
DNA: TGTGCCACCGGACTAGCGGGGACCTACGAGCAGTACTTC

D: TRBD1
J: TRBJ1-1
size: .
V: TRBV7-6
CDR3: CASSTYPGQGTTEAFF
DNA: TGTGCCAGCAGCACTTATCCGGGACAGGGAACCACTGAAGCTTTCTTT

D: .
J: TRBJ2-1
size: .
V: TRBV9
CDR3: CASSPWDGYNEQFF
DNA: TGTGCCAGCAGCCCTTGGGACGGATACAATGAGCAGTTCTTC

D: .
J: TRBJ2-7
size: .
V: TRBV29-1
CDR3: CSGLGRGYEQYF
DNA: TGCAGCGGCCTGGGTCGCGGGTACGAGCAGTACTTC

D: TRBD1
J: TRBJ2-1
size: .
V: TRBV12-3/TRBV12-4
CDR3: CASRPGTGIELYPNNEQFF
DNA: TGTGCCAGCAGACCCGGGACAGGGATAGAACTTTATCCAAACAATGAGCAGTTCTTC

D: TRBD1
J: TRBJ1-4
size: .
V: TRBV7-9
CDR3: CASSSGTDEKLFF
DNA: TGTGCCAGCAGCTCCGGGACAGATGAAAAACTGTTTTTT

D: .
J: TRBJ2-7
size: few
V: TRBV7-2
CDR3: CASSADSEYEQYF
DNA: TGTGCCAGCAGCGCGGACAGTGAGTACGAGCAGTACTTC

D: TRBD2
J: TRBJ2-1
size: .
V: TRBV4-1
CDR3: CASSAGGASYNEQFF
DNA: TGCGCCAGCAGTGCCGGGGGGGCCTCCTACAATGAGCAGTTCTTC

D: .
J: TRBJ1-2
size: .
V: TRBV7-9
CDR3: CASSHPMWQVGYGYTF
DNA: TGTGCCAGCAGCCACCCCATGTGGCAGGTGGGGTATGGCTACACCTTC

D: .
J: TRBJ1-2
size: .
V: TRBV28
CDR3: CASSLIAGGYTF
DNA: TGTGCCAGCAGTTTAATAGCGGGAGGCTACACCTTC

D: .
J: TRBJ2-5
size: .
V: TRBV6-5
CDR3: CASSYRRVRDAQETQYF
DNA: TGTGCCAGCAGTTACAGGAGGGTCCGGGACGCTCAAGAGACCCAGTACTTC

D: TRBD2
J: TRBJ2-1
size: .
V: TRBV29-1
CDR3: CSAAGTVGGATGGKNVQFF
DNA: TGCAGCGCCGCGGGGACCGTCGGGGGAGCGACGGGGGGTAAAAATGTGCAGTTCTTC

D: TRBD2
J: TRBJ2-1
size: .
V: TRBV2
CDR3: CASSERAGVFDEQFF
DNA: TGTGCCAGCAGTGAACGGGCGGGGGTATTCGATGAGCAGTTCTTC

D: .
J: TRBJ1-6
size: medium-sized
V: TRBV12-3/TRBV12-4
CDR3: CASSLSDNNSPLHF
DNA: TGTGCCAGCAGTTTATCGGACAATAATTCACCCCTCCACTTT

D: TRBD2
J: TRBJ2-5
size: few
V: TRBV6-2/TRBV6-3
CDR3: CASSRPGLANVRETQYF
DNA: TGTGCCAGCAGTCGCCCCGGACTAGCGAACGTAAGAGAGACCCAGTACTTC

D: .
J: TRBJ1-6
size: few
V: TRBV4-1
CDR3: CASSRVIYNSPLHF
DNA: TGCGCCAGCAGCCGAGTAATCTATAATTCACCCCTCCACTTT

D: .
J: TRBJ2-1
size: few
V: TRBV6-5
CDR3: CASSYSSGEPYNEQFF
DNA: TGTGCCAGCAGTTACTCGAGTGGGGAACCCTACAATGAGCAGTTCTTC

D: .
J: TRBJ2-7
size: .
V: TRBV7-7
CDR3: CACSPEGRGVSYEQYF
DNA: TGTGCTTGCAGCCCCGAGGGCAGGGGGGTCTCCTACGAGCAGTACTTC

D: .
J: TRBJ2-3
size: many
V: TRBV28
CDR3: CASSSANRPNPDTQYF
DNA: TGTGCCAGCAGTTCCGCCAACAGACCTAATCCCGATACGCAGTATTTT

D: .
J: TRBJ1-6
size: many
V: TRBV6-5
CDR3: CASSLGTPSYNSPLHF
DNA: TGTGCCAGCAGTCTCGGGACACCCTCCTATAATTCACCCCTCCACTTT

D: TRBD2
J: TRBJ2-3
size: many
V: TRBV7-2
CDR3: CASSLVGVAGTSGDTQYF
DNA: TGTGCCAGCAGCTTAGTAGGGGTAGCGGGGACCTCCGGAGATACGCAGTATTTT

D: .
J: TRBJ2-2
size: .
V: TRBV7-6
CDR3: CASSLGGKNAGELFF
DNA: TGTGCTAGCAGCTTAGGTGGAAAGAATGCCGGGGAGCTGTTTTTT

D: .
J: TRBJ1-1
size: .
V: TRBV29-1
CDR3: CSVEVLSTEAFF
DNA: TGCAGCGTTGAAGTCCTGAGCACTGAAGCTTTCTTT

D: TRBD1
J: TRBJ2-7
size: .
V: TRBV20-1
CDR3: CSARDKGGQGWYEQYF
DNA: TGCAGTGCTAGAGATAAAGGTGGACAGGGATGGTACGAGCAGTACTTC

D: TRBD2
J: TRBJ2-2
size: many
V: TRBV12-3/TRBV12-4
CDR3: CASSLTSGGTGELFF
DNA: TGTGCCAGCAGTTTGACTAGCGGGGGTACCGGGGAGCTGTTTTTT

D: .
J: TRBJ1-5
size: many
V: TRBV12-3/TRBV12-4
CDR3: CASSQRKVLNQPQHF
DNA: TGTGCCAGCAGTCAACGTAAGGTTCTCAATCAGCCCCAGCATTTT

D: .
J: TRBJ2-1
size: .
V: TRBV28
CDR3: CASSLPPISYNEQFF
DNA: TGTGCCAGCAGTTTACCACCAATCTCCTACAATGAGCAGTTCTTC

D: .
J: TRBJ2-2
size: many
V: TRBV7-3
CDR3: CASSSRENTGELFF
DNA: TGTGCCAGCAGTTCCCGCGAGAACACCGGGGAGCTGTTTTTT

D: .
J: TRBJ1-5
size: few
V: TRBV15
CDR3: CATSREAGGQPQHF
DNA: TGTGCCACCAGCAGAGAAGCGGGCGGTCAGCCCCAGCATTTT

D: .
J: TRBJ2-2
size: .
V: TRBV2
CDR3: CARDGVTGELFF
DNA: TGTGCCCGCGACGGGGTCACCGGGGAGCTGTTTTTT

D: .
J: TRBJ1-5
size: .
V: TRBV20-1
CDR3: CSARDSRIPVINPPQHF
DNA: TGCAGTGCTAGAGACTCACGGATCCCGGTCATCAATCCTCCCCAGCATTTT

D: .
J: TRBJ2-1
size: .
V: TRBV12-5
CDR3: CASGSTSYPPEQFF
DNA: TGTGCTAGTGGCTCGACGTCCTATCCTCCCGAGCAGTTCTTC

D: .
J: TRBJ2-2
size: many
V: TRBV7-9
CDR3: CASSSVAGELFF
DNA: TGTGCCAGCAGCTCGGTCGCCGGGGAGCTGTTTTTT

D: .
J: TRBJ1-1
size: few
V: TRBV2
CDR3: CASSHMNTEAFF
DNA: TGTGCCAGCAGTCATATGAACACTGAAGCTTTCTTT

D: .
J: TRBJ2-2
size: many
V: TRBV12-3/TRBV12-4
CDR3: CASSSNARPRAGELFF
DNA: TGTGCCAGCAGTTCGAACGCCCGGCCAAGGGCCGGGGAGCTGTTTTTT

D: .
J: TRBJ2-1
size: .
V: TRBV5-1
CDR3: CASSFGQGGDEQFF
DNA: TGCGCCAGCAGCTTCGGGCAGGGAGGCGATGAGCAGTTCTTC

D: TRBD1
J: TRBJ1-4
size: .
V: TRBV29-1
CDR3: CSVEDNPAGGTWVGEKLFF
DNA: TGCAGCGTTGAAGATAACCCGGCAGGGGGCACATGGGTTGGTGAAAAACTGTTTTTT

D: .
J: TRBJ1-5
size: .
V: TRBV20-1
CDR3: CSARRVRNQPQHF
DNA: TGCAGTGCTAGGAGGGTGCGCAATCAGCCCCAGCATTTT

D: .
J: TRBJ2-1
size: .
V: TRBV19
CDR3: CASSISGLGDEQFF
DNA: TGTGCCAGTAGTATATCAGGCCTAGGGGATGAGCAGTTCTTC

D: .
J: TRBJ2-5
size: many
V: TRBV7-2
CDR3: CASSRRQETQYF
DNA: TGTGCCAGCAGCCGACGTCAAGAGACCCAGTACTTC

D: .
J: TRBJ2-1
size: .
V: TRBV27
CDR3: CASSLQRGQIYNEQFF
DNA: TGTGCCAGCAGTCTCCAACGGGGACAAATATACAATGAGCAGTTCTTC